This paragraph covers one T cell receptor (beta chain) sequence. Its antigen is unknown. This specimen comes from a study of cytomegalovirus exposure and HLA in healthy donors. General study findings and limits: Per published reports, the classifier diagnosed cytomegalovirus status with high specificity and sensitivity. TRBV6-2, TRBV6-3 and other indistinguishable V segments were excluded.

With 2 bases clipped from V and 5 bases from J, the junction kept 6 bases outside the gene matches. The CDR3 has 15 amino acids. Germline V CDR1 and CDR2: MNHEY, SVGAGI. The PCR made use of 60 Vbeta and 13 Jbeta primers. The data were produced by immunoSEQ multiplex PCR, yet TCRdb's version contains in-frame clones alone and is incomplete. In the table there are over 110,000 clones, 80% of which are singletons. Specimen: PBMCs. The chain recombines TRBV6-5 with TRBJ2-5, with TRBD2 matching over 9 bases. The receptor's source is a middle-aged man in good health and CMV-seronegative. The CDR3 loop is CASSYGGGVRETQYF. The DNA for the CDR3 is TGTGCCAGCAGTTACGGCGGGGGGGTGAGGGAGACCCAGTACTTC.